This TCR beta chain came from a study of cytomegalovirus exposure and HLA in healthy donors. In the case of this clone: The antigen remains unidentified.

13 Jbeta primers and 60 Vbeta primers were used for the PCR. The protocol was immunoSEQ multiplex PCR, while the TCRdb copy is restricted to in-frame clones and leaves out a portion. This sample has 150,000 to 170,000 clones, with 80% found just once. Unrecorded immune exposures were likely, despite nominal health at sampling. Overall study findings and caveats: Some TCR beta chains (164 of them) were listed as cytomegalovirus-associated.

Germline-derived CDR1 and CDR2 are GTSNPN and SVGIG (reference sequence). The CDR3 has 12 residues. Trimming took 5 bases from V and 3 from J, leaving 8 bases between them. The gene calls are TRBV30 and TRBJ1-5, with TRBD1 as a possible D gene (6 bases). This clonotype was sampled from a woman between 40 and 55 years old in good health and CMV-seropositive. Sequencing used PBMCs. CDR3 sequence: CAWGQPNQPQHF. CDR3 nucleotide sequence: TGTGCCTGGGGACAGCCCAATCAGCCCCAGCATTTT.